This TCR beta chain was sequenced for a study of T cell repertoires in cytomegalovirus infection. Study background: The authors used CMV epitopes that were HLA-C-restricted (recently identified) and HLA-B-restricted (well studied). CMV infection together with matching HLA type was indicated by public TCR beta signatures.

TCRdb called the reads again in MiXCR, with one record for every CDR3 protein. The table records about 830,000 distinct CDR3 sequences, over 25% of them present only once. A few counts support this clonotype. Antigen unknown. The sequence was collected from a human donor in good health (CMV status not recorded). Some clones in this sample may be carry-over from other donors' samples. This specimen consisted of cultured CD8+ T cells from PBMCs, obtained from culture after CMV antigen stimulation.

CDR3 sequence (DNA): TGTGCCAGCAGTTACCGAGGACAGAGCAATCAGCCCCAGCATTTT. Residues: CASSYRGQSNQPQHF. The genes are TRBV6-2 or TRBV6-3 and TRBJ1-5, with a tentative D call TRBD1 (6 bases). The CDR3 contains 15 residues. V gave up 2 bases and J gave up 1 base, with 9 bases separating them. Per germline, CDR1 MNHEY and CDR2 SVGEGT.